This is a list of T cell receptor beta chains from one sample in a study of cytomegalovirus exposure and HLA in healthy donors. Some clones are missing from TCRdb's copy, which holds only in-frame ones; the method was immunoSEQ multiplex PCR. This sample has about 180,000 clones, with roughly 78% found just once. The specimen was PBMCs. These receptors were taken from a woman aged 40 to 50 in good health and CMV-seronegative. Each CDR3 is given with its conserved first and last residue. A D gene is named only where the DNA matches it firmly. For some rows the clone size is stated as once, few or many, or as a class when expanded; others skip it.

>-|TRBD2|16|TRBV30|TRBJ2-5
TGTGCCTGGAGTGTTCTAGCGGGGGGGCGAGGAGAGACCCAGTACTTC
CAWSVLAGGRGETQYF
>-|TRBD1|15|TRBV27|TRBJ2-1
TGTGCCAGCAGTAAAAATCAGGGGGCCGGCAATGAGCAGTTCTTC
CASSKNQGAGNEQFF
>many|-|13|TRBV27|TRBJ1-2
TGTGCCAGCAGTTTATCGATAGGGGGTGGCTACACCTTC
CASSLSIGGGYTF
>few|TRBD1|13|TRBV19|TRBJ1-3
TGTGCCAGCTCCGGGACAGCTGGAAACACCATATATTTT
CASSGTAGNTIYF
>-|-|11|TRBV6-5|TRBJ2-7
TGTGCCAGCAGTTCCCCCCTCGAGCAGTACTTC
CASSSPLEQYF
>-|TRBD2|14|TRBV5-1|TRBJ2-1
TGCGCCAGCAGCCAAGGACTAGCGGGAATACGGCAGTTCTTC
CASSQGLAGIRQFF
>-|-|11|TRBV18|TRBJ2-3
TGTGCCAGCTCACCCTCAGATACGCAGTATTTT
CASSPSDTQYF
>-|-|16|TRBV11-2|TRBJ2-7
TGTGCCAGCAGCTTAGTAGGAGGGGACGGATCCTACGAGCAGTACTTC
CASSLVGGDGSYEQYF
>-|TRBD1|14|TRBV7-9|TRBJ1-2
TGTGCCAGCAGCTTAGGGCCAGGGGGCTATGGCTACACCTTC
CASSLGPGGYGYTF
>-|TRBD1|13|TRBV6-5|TRBJ1-1
TGTGCCAGCATCGGATTCAGGGGGACTGAAGCTTTCTTT
CASIGFRGTEAFF
>-|-|17|TRBV4-2|TRBJ2-2
TGTGCCAGCAGCCAAGGGATACAGATCGGCAACACCGGGGAGCTGTTTTTT
CASSQGIQIGNTGELFF
>-|-|12|TRBV30|TRBJ1-1
TGTGCCTGGAGTGTATCCAGAATTGAAGCTTTCTTT
CAWSVSRIEAFF
>-|-|15|TRBV5-5|TRBJ2-1
TGTGCCAGCAGCCCTCGGGCCACGGGATACAATGAGCAGTTCTTC
CASSPRATGYNEQFF
>-|TRBD1|17|TRBV9|TRBJ2-1
TGTGCCAGCAGCGTAGAGACAGGGCCTCACTCCTACAATGAGCAGTTCTTC
CASSVETGPHSYNEQFF
>-|TRBD2|18|TRBV5-1|TRBJ2-3
TGCGCCAGCAGCTTGGAGGTTAGCGGGAGGCCCGGGGGAGATACGCAGTATTTT
CASSLEVSGRPGGDTQYF